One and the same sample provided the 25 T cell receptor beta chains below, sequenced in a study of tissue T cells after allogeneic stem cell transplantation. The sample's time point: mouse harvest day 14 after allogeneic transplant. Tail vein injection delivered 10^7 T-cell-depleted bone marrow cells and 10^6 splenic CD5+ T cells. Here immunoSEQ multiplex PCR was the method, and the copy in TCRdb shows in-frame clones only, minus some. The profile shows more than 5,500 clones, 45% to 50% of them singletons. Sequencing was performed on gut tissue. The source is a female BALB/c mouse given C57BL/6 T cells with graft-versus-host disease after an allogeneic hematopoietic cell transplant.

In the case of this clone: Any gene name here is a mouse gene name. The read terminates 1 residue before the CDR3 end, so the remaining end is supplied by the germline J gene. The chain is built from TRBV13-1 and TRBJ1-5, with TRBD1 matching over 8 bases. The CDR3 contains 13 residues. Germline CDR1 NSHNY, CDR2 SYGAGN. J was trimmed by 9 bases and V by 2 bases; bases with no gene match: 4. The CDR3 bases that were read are TGTGCCAGCAGTGACGTGGGGACAGGGGCTCCGCTT. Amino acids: CASSDVGTGAPL. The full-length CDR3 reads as CASSDVGTGAPLF.

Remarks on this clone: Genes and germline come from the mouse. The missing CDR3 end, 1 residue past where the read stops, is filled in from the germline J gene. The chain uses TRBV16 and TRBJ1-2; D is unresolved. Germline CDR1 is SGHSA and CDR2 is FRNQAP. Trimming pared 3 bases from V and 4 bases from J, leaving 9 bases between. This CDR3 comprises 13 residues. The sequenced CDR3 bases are TGTGCAAGCAGCTTTCTAGGGCTCTCCGACTACACC. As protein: CASSFLGLSDYT. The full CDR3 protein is CASSFLGLSDYTF.

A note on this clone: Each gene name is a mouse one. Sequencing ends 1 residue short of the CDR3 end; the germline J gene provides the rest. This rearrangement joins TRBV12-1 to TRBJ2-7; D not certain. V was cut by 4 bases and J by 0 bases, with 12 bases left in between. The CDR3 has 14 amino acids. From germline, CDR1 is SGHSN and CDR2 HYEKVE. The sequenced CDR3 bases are TGTGCCAGCTCCCTCCCCCGGGACTCCTATGAACAGTAC. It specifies CASSLPRDSYEQY. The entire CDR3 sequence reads CASSLPRDSYEQYF.

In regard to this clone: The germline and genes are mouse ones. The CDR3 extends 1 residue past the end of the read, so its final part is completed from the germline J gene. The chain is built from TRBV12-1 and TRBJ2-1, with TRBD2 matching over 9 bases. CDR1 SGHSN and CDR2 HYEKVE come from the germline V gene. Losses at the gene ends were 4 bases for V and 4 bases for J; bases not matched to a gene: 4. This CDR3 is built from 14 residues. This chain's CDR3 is CASSNWGDYAEQFF. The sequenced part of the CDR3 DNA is TGTGCCAGCTCAAACTGGGGGGATTATGCTGAGCAGTTC.

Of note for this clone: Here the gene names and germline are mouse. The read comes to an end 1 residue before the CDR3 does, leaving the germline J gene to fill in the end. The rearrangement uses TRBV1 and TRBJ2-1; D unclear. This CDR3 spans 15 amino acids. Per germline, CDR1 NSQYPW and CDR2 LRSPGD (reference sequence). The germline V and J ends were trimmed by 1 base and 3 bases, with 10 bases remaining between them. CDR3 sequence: CTCSAGAGLYAEQFF. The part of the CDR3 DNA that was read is TGCACCTGCAGTGCAGGGGCAGGCCTCTATGCTGAGCAGTTC.

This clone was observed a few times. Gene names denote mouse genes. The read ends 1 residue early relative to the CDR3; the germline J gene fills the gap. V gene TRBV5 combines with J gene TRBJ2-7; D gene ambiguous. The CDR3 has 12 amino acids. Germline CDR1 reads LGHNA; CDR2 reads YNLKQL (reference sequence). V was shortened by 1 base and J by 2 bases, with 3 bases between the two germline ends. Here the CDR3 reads CASSQGTYEQYF. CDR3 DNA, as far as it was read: TGTGCCAGCAGCCAAGGGACCTATGAACAGTAC.

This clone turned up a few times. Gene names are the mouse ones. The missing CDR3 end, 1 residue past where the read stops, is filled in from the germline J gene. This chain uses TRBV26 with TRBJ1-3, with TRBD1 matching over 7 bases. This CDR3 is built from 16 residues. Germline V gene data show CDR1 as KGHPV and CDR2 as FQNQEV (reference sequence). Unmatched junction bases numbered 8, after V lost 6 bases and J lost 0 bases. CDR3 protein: CASSHPGQNSGNTLYF. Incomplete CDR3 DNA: TGTGCCAGCAGCCATCCGGGACAGAATTCTGGAAATACGCTCTAT. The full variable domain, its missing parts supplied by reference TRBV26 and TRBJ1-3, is NSKVIQTPRYLVKGQGQKAKMRCIPEKGHPVVFWYQQNKNNEFKFLINFQNQEVLQQIDMTEKRFSAECPSNSPCSLEIQSSEAGDSALYLCASSHPGQNSGNTLYFGEGSRLIVV.

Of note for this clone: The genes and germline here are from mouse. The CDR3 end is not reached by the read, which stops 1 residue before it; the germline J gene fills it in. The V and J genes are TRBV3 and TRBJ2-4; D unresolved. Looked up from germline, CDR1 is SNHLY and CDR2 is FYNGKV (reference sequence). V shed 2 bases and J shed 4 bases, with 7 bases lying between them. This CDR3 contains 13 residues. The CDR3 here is CASSLRQENTLYF. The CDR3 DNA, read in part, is TGTGCCAGCAGCTTAAGGCAGGAAAACACCTTGTAC.

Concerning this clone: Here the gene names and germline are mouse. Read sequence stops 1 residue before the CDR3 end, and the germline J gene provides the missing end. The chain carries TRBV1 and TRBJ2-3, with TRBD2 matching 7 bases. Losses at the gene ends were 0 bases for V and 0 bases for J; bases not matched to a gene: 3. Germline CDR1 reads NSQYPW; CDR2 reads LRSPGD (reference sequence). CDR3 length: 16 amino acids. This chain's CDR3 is CTCSADPGGSAETLYF. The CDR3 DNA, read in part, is TGCACCTGCAGTGCAGATCCTGGGGGTAGTGCAGAAACGCTGTAT.

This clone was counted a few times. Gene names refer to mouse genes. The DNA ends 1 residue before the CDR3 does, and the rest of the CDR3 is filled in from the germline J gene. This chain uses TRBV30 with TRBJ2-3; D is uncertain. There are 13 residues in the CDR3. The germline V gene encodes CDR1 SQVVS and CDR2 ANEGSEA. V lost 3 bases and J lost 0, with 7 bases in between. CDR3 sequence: CSSRGTSAETLYF. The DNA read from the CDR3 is TGTAGTTCTAGGGGAACTAGTGCAGAAACGCTGTAT.

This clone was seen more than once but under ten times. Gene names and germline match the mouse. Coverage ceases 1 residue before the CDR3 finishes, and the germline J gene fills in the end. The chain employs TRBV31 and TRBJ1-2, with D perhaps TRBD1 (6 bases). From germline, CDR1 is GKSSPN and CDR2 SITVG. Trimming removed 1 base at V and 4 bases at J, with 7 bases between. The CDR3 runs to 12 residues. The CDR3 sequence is CAWSRDISDYTF. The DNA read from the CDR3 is TGTGCCTGGAGTCGGGACATCTCCGACTACACC.

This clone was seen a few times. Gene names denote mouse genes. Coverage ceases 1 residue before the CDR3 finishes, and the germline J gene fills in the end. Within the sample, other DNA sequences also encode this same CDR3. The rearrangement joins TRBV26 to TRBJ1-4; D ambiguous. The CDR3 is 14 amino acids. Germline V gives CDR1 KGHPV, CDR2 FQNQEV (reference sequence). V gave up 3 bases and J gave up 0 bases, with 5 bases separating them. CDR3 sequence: CASSLQISNERLFF. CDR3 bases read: TGTGCCAGCAGTCTTCAGATTTCCAACGAAAGATTATTT.

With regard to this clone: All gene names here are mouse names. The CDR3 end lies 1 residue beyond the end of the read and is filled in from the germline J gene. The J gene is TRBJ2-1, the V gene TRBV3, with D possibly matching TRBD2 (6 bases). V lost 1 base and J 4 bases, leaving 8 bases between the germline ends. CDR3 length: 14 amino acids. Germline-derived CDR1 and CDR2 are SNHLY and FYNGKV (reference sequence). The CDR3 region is CASSLGWGYAEQFF. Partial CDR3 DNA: TGTGCCAGCAGCTTAGGATGGGGGTATGCTGAGCAGTTC.

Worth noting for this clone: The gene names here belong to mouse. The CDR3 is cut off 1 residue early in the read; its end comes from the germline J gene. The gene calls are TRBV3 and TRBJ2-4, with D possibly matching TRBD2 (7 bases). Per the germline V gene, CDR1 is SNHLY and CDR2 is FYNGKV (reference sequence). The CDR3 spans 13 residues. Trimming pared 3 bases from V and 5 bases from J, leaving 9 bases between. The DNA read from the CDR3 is TGTGCCAGCAGCTTTCTGGGGGCAAACACCTTGTAC. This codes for CASSFLGANTLY. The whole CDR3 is CASSFLGANTLYF.

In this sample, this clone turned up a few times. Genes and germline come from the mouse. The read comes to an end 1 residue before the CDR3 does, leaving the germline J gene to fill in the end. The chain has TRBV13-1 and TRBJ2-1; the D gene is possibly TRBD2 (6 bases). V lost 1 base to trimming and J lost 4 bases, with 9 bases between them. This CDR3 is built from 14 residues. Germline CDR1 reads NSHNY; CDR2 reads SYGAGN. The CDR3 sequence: CASSDWDSYAEQFF. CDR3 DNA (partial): TGTGCCAGCAGTGATTGGGACTCTTATGCTGAGCAGTTC.

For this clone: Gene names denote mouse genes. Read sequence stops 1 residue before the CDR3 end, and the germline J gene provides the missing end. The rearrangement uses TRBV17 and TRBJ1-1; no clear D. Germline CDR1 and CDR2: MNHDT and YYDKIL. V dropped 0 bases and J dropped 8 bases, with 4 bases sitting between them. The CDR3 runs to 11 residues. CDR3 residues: CASSRDVEVFF. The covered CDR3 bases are TGTGCTAGCAGTAGAGATGTGGAAGTCTTC.

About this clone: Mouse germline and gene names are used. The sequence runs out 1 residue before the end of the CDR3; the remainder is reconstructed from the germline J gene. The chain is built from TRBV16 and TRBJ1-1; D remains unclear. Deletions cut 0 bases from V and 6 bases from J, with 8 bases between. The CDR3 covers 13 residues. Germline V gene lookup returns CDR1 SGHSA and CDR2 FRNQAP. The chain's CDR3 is CASSLERDAEVFF. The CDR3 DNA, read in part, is TGTGCAAGCAGCTTAGAGAGAGACGCAGAAGTCTTC.

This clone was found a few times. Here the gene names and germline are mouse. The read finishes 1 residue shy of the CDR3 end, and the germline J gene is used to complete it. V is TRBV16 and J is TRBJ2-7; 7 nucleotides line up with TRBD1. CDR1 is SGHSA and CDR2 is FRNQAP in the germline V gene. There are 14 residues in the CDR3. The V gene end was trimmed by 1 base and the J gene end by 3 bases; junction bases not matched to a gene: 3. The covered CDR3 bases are TGTGCAAGCAGCTTAGGAAGGACAGGCTATGAACAGTAC. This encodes CASSLGRTGYEQY. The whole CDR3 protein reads CASSLGRTGYEQYF.

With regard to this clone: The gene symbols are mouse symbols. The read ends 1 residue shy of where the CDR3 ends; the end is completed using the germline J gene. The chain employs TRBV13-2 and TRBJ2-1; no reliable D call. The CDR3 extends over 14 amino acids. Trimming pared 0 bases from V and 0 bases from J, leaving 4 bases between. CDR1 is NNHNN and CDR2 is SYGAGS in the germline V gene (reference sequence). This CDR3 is CASGDGVNYAEQFF. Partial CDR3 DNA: TGTGCCAGCGGTGATGGGGTTAACTATGCTGAGCAGTTC.

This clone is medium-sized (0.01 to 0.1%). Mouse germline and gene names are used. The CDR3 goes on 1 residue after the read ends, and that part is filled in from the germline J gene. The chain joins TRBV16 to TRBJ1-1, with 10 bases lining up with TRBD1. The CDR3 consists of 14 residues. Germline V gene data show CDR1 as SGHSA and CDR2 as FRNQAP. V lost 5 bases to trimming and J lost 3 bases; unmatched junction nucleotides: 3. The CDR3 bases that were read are TGTGCAAGCAGCCGACAGGGGGCGGACACAGAAGTCTTC. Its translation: CASSRQGADTEVF. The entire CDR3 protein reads CASSRQGADTEVFF.

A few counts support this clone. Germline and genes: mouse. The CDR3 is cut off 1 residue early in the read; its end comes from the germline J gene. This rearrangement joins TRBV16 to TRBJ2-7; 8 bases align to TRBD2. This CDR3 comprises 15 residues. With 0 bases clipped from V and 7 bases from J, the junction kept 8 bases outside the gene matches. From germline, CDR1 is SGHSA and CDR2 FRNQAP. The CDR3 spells CASSLDPGGRGEQYF. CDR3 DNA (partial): TGTGCAAGCAGCTTAGATCCGGGGGGGCGCGGAGAACAGTAC.

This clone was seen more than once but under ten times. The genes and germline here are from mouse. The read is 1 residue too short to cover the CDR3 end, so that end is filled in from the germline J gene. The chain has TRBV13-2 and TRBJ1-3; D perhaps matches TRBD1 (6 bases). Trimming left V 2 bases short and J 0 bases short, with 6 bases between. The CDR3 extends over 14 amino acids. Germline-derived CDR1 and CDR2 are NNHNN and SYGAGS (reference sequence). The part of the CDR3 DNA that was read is TGTGCCAGCGGTGACAGGGGTTCTGGAAATACGCTCTAT. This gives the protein CASGDRGSGNTLY. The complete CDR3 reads CASGDRGSGNTLYF.

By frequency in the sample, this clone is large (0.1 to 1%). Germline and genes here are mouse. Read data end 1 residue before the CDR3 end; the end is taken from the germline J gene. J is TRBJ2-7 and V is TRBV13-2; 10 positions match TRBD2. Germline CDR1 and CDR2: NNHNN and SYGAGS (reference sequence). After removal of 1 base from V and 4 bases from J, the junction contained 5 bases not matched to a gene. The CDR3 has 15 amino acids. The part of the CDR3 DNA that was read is TGTGCCAGCGGTGATCGAGCTGGGGGGGCTTATGAACAGTAC. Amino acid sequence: CASGDRAGGAYEQY. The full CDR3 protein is CASGDRAGGAYEQYF.

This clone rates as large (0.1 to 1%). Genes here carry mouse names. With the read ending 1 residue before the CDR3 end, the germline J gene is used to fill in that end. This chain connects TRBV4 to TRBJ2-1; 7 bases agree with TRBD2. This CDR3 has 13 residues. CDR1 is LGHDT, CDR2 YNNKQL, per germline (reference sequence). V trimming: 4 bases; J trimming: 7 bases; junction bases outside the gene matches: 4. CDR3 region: CASSFGGSAEQFF. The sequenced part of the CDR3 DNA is TGTGCCAGCAGCTTTGGGGGGTCGGCTGAGCAGTTC.

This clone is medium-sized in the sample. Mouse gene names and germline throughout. CDR3 bases read: TGTGCCAGCTCTCTCGAAGACTGGGGGCCCTATGAACAGTAC. This sequence encodes CASSLEDWGPYEQY. The complete CDR3 sequence is CASSLEDWGPYEQYF. V and J are TRBV12-1 and TRBJ2-7, with 9 bases matching TRBD2. The sequenced fragment ends 1 residue before the CDR3 boundary, so the rest is inferred from the germline J gene. CDR1 is SGHSN and CDR2 is HYEKVE in the germline V gene. With V trimmed by 0 bases and J by 2 bases, 4 bases remained unmatched. The CDR3 is 15 amino acids.